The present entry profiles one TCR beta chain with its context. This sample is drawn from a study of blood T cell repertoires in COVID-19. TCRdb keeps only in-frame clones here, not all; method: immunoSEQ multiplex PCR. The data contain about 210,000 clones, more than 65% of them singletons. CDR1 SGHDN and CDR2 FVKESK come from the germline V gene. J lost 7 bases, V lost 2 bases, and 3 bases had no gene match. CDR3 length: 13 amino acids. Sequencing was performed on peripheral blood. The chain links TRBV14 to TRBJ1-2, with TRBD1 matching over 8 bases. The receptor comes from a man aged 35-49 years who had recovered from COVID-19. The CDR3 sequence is CASSQQGAGGYTF. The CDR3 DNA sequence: TGTGCCAGCAGCCAACAGGGGGCCGGTGGCTACACCTTC.